This T cell receptor (beta chain) was identified in a study of shared clonotypes between healthy human individuals (dated by TCRdb to about 2020). A note on the overall study: The cohort included a few men and two women between 18 and 49 years of age. Per donor, leukapheresis produced somewhere between about 0.8 and 9 billion PBMCs. To estimate repertoire size and how much clonotype sharing occurs between individuals, the study deeply sequenced the blood TCR repertoires of several healthy adults. To increase sequencing depth and limit assay-specific biases, different laboratories used diverse techniques to prepare libraries and sequence TCR repertoires. For each donor, CD4 naive and CD4 memory were each run on three plates, CD8 naive on two plates, and CD8 memory on one plate.

TCR CDR3 regions were amplified from genomic DNA by multiplex PCR using the deep immunoSEQ assay. Extracted genomic DNA from each cell subset was spread evenly across all wells of several immunoSEQ 96-well plates, with each plate serving as a replicate. For sorted subsets, approximately 190 ng of genomic DNA, equivalent to 25,000 to 35,000 T cell genomes, went into each replicate PCR. The purified libraries were quantified using a Qubit 3.0 fluorometer, sized with a Bioanalyzer 2100, and then quantified again using the KAPA Library Quantification kit. A separate single-read 150-cycle Illumina NextSeq 550 flow cell was used to sequence each immunoSEQ 96-well plate. In the original analysis: Because the immunoSEQ output included only junctional sequences and no quality scores, the filtering could not be the same as the filtering used for full-length reads. To assign V/J genes and CDR3, sequences were annotated using PyIR, a Python wrapper for IgBLAST v1.9, with IMGT germline references. Reads were removed for weak V/J assignments (E-value above 1e-6), missing CDR3, stop codons, out-of-frame junctions, or ambiguous translated residues. A V3J clonotype was defined by an identical inferred V gene, J gene, and CDR3 amino acid sequence. To compute the percentage overlap between repertoires, the number of shared unique clonotypes was divided by the size of the smaller repertoire. Repertoire richness was assessed with RTK rarefaction, the Chao1 estimator, and Recon v2.1 estimates of unobserved clonotypes. Generation probabilities for all TCRbeta clonotypes obtained by the gDNA method from a handful of donors were computed using OLGA. TCRdb obtained this table from immuneACCESS and retained in-frame rearrangements with V and J assigned. These tables miss some clones; where compared with another copy, unresolved V genes account for less than half of the shortfall, and the remainder is unexplained. V and J calls and clone size are those listed in that table; D and trimming were worked out from the DNA. Present in this sample are about 2.2 million clones, 85% to 95% of which were seen just once. The ten largest clones represent 1.5% to 2% of the sample.

For the CD8 naive samples, CD45RO-negative cells were positively selected for CCR7, yielding a CD45RA+CCR7+ population from which TemRA cells were excluded. Healthy HIV-negative adults with no recently reported acute infections or vaccinations were included as donors. Every donor was a Caucasian adult residing in Nashville, Tennessee, USA. Blood was collected by leukapheresis, and PBMCs were isolated by Ficoll-Histopaque density gradient centrifugation and then cryopreserved in liquid nitrogen vapor phase. Purity and quantity of every magnetically sorted T cell population were checked by analytical flow cytometry. Each sorted fraction had its genomic DNA isolated and then quantified by UV absorbance on a Nanodrop 2000c. Results the study describes overall, beyond this receptor: Incomplete sequencing was indicated by rarefaction of sorted-subset datasets, despite the large sequencing depth. Approximately 5% of naive CD4, 3.5% of naive CD8, approximately 2.2% of memory CD4, and 0.35% to 0.5% of memory CD8 clonotypes were shared across four donors. The small number of donors limited the genetic and exposure-history diversity represented. Compared with non-shared clonotypes, clonotypes shared by all four sorted-subset donors had higher generation probabilities. Sampling was restricted to blood, and TCR repertoires in tissues likely differ from the TCR repertoires found in blood. Larger estimated clonotype richness was generally found for naive subsets than for memory subsets. Pairwise subsampling indicated that sequencing depth was expected to affect the degree of clonotype sharing among donors.

In the case of this clone: Its antigen target is currently unknown. One base away there is no much larger clone; base qualities are not given.

The TCR was taken from a man aged 18 to 30 in good health. Some clones in this sample may be carry-over from other donors' samples. The specimen was naive CD8+ T cells from PBMCs. The sample's cell subset or site, from its label and the paper: CD45RA+CCR7+.

The nucleotides are TGTGCCAGCAGTAAAAGTGCTGTCACTGAAGCTTTCTTT. Translated, this gives CASSKSAVTEAFF. The chain is assembled from TRBV6-5 and TRBJ1-1, with the D gene call left open. Deletion took 5 bases off V and 4 bases off J, with a span of 11 bases between the germline ends. The germline V gene supplies CDR1 MNHEY and CDR2 SVGAGI. The CDR3 has 13 amino acids, counting the end cysteine and phenylalanine. The sequence is cut down to CDR3 DNA, 39 bases in frame from base 1.